This T cell receptor beta chain was identified in a study of blood T cell repertoires in COVID-19. Background on the study: PBMCs, B-cell-depleted T cells, or T cells provided the cDNA or gDNA that made up the material.

Trimming removed 6 bases from V and 0 bases from J; junction bases left unmatched: 7. Germline V gene sequence: CDR1 DFQATT, CDR2 SNEGSKA (reference sequence). The CDR3 has 17 residues. TCRdb's table, derived via immunoSEQ multiplex PCR, lists solely in-frame clones and lacks some. The sample has more than 95,000 clones; approximately 83% are singletons. This clonotype originated in a man older than 75 with active or convalescent COVID-19. The rearrangement uses TRBV20-1 and TRBJ2-3, with 15 bases identical to TRBD2. Specimen: peripheral blood. CDR3 sequence reads: CSASGLAGGQSTDTQYF. In DNA, the CDR3 is TGCAGTGCCAGTGGACTAGCGGGGGGGCAAAGCACAGATACGCAGTATTTT.